This T cell receptor beta chain emerged from a study of T cell repertoires in cytomegalovirus infection. In the study overall: Indicated by public TCR beta signatures were CMV infection and matching HLA type. Study-wide results and limits: HLA-C-restricted, CMV-specific TCR beta clonotypes were dominant ex vivo. Summed frequency of shared TCR beta families picked out CMV carriers who also had the relevant HLA.

This CDR3 is built from 13 residues. CDR1 is SGHRS, CDR2 YFSETQ, per germline. V gave up 4 bases and J gave up 5 bases, with 12 bases separating them. Each CDR3 protein is one row after TCRdb ran MiXCR on the reads. Of 250,000 to 350,000 distinct CDR3 sequences listed, more than 20% are singletons. This clonotype showed up just a few times. Its cognate antigen is unknown. The TCR comes from a human donor in good health (CMV status not recorded). Some clones in this sample may be carry-over from other donors' samples. The gene calls are TRBV5-1 and TRBJ2-5; a weak D match, TRBD1 (5 bases). The source material was PBMCs. The CDR3 loop is CASSARVSETQYF. CDR3 sequence (DNA): TGCGCCAGCAGCGCCAGGGTGTCGGAGACCCAGTACTTC.